These 28 T cell receptor beta chains share one sample of origin, sequenced in a study of blood T cell repertoires in COVID-19. Measured with immunoSEQ multiplex PCR; TCRdb has only the in-frame clones, and not every one. The data contain 140,000 or so clones, approximately 84% of them singletons. The sequenced material came from peripheral blood. Receptors originate from a woman in her sixties with acute or convalescent COVID-19.

The chain couples TRBV10-3 to TRBJ1-1; D unresolved. Looked up from germline, CDR1 is ENHRY and CDR2 is SYGVKD. This CDR3 spans 11 amino acids. V was shortened by 6 bases and J by 3 bases, with 5 bases between the two germline ends. CDR3 bases: TGTGCCATCAGGAGGGACACTGAAGCTTTCTTT. This translates into CAIRRDTEAFF.

This clone was recorded a few times. The rearrangement links TRBV11-3 to TRBJ1-1; perhaps TRBD1 as D (5 bases). The CDR3 spans 17 residues. The germline CDR1 and CDR2 sequences are SGHNT and YENEEA. V lost 1 base to trimming and J lost 4 bases, with 19 bases between them. In nucleotides, the CDR3 is TGTGCCAGCAGCTTAGGGCCCCCGGGGGAAGGTGGCACTGAAGCTTTCTTT. Protein sequence: CASSLGPPGEGGTEAFF.

This clone was counted between two and nine times. The chain joins TRBV29-1 to TRBJ2-7; D unclear. Germline V gene sequence: CDR1 SQVTM, CDR2 ANQGSEA. Trimming took 4 bases from V and 0 from J, leaving 4 bases between them. The CDR3 contains 11 residues. The CDR3 reads CSVVLSYEQYF. The CDR3 DNA is TGCAGCGTTGTACTCTCCTACGAGCAGTACTTC.

This clone was recorded only once. V gene TRBV19 combines with J gene TRBJ2-4, with D perhaps matching TRBD1 (6 bases). Germline CDR1 is LNHDA and CDR2 is SQIVND (reference sequence). CDR3 length equals 18 residues. V shed 6 bases and J shed 0 bases, with 21 bases lying between them. The CDR3 is CASSRRPGDKLAKNIQYF. The CDR3 DNA sequence: TGTGCCAGTAGCCGGAGGCCAGGGGACAAACTAGCCAAAAACATTCAGTACTTC. The entire variable domain, with the rest obtained from reference TRBV19 and TRBJ2-4, is as follows: DGGITQSPKYLFRKEGQNVTLSCEQNLNHDAMYWYRQDPGQGLRLIYYSQIVNDFQKGDIAEGYSVSREKKESFPLTVTSAQKNPTAFYLCASSRRPGDKLAKNIQYFGAGTRLSVL.

This clone was counted between two and nine times. The chain carries TRBV25-1 and TRBJ1-1; 8 nucleotides line up with TRBD1. Germline V gene lookup returns CDR1 MGHDK and CDR2 SYGVNS. The J segment lost 5 bases and the V segment lost 0 bases, leaving 14 bases of the junction unmatched. This CDR3 contains 18 residues. CDR3 sequence reads: CASSEYIVYQGAPTEAFF. CDR3 DNA sequence: TGTGCCAGCAGTGAATATATTGTTTATCAGGGGGCTCCAACTGAAGCTTTCTTT.

V is TRBV14 and J is TRBJ2-7; 8 positions agree with TRBD2. V lost 0 bases and J lost 5; bases outside the gene matches: 15. CDR1 is SGHDN and CDR2 is FVKESK in the germline V gene. This CDR3 region has 18 residues. The CDR3 region has the DNA TGTGCCAGCAGCCAAGAAAGCCCTAGTCTAGGCGGGAGGAACGAGCAGTACTTC. Translating gives CASSQESPSLGGRNEQYF.

J is TRBJ2-1 and V is TRBV27, with D possibly being TRBD1 (6 bases). The CDR3 contains 16 residues. The V end lost 4 bases, the J end lost 7 bases, and 20 bases lay between the germline ends. Germline V gene lookup returns CDR1 MNHEY and CDR2 SMNVEV (reference sequence). The DNA of the CDR3 is TGTGCCAGCAGTTCGCAGCAGGGGTTAAGACTTAATGAGCAGTTCTTC. This gives the protein CASSSQQGLRLNEQFF.

The rearrangement links TRBV7-8 to TRBJ1-5; the D gene is possibly TRBD1 (5 bases). CDR3 size: 17 residues. Germline V gives CDR1 SGHVS, CDR2 FQNEAQ. V lost 4 bases and J 1 base, leaving 17 bases between the germline ends. The CDR3 region is CASSSDGGSWSNQPQHF. The CDR3 DNA is TGTGCCAGCAGCTCCGACGGGGGGTCGTGGAGCAATCAGCCCCAGCATTTT.

The chain couples TRBV28 to TRBJ1-2; no reliable D call. In germline, CDR1 is MDHEN, CDR2 SYDVKM. The CDR3 is made up of 12 amino acids. V was cut by 3 bases and J by 4 bases, with 6 bases left in between. In DNA, the CDR3 is TGTGCCAGCAGTTTTGGCAGCTATGGCTACACCTTC. It encodes CASSFGSYGYTF.

V and J are TRBV10-2 and TRBJ1-5, with 8 bases identical to TRBD1. Germline lookup yields CDR1 WSHSY and CDR2 SAAADI. Losses at the gene ends were 7 bases for V and 3 bases for J; bases not matched to a gene: 23. The CDR3 is 20 amino acids. The CDR3 protein is CASIREETGDLGRANQPQHF. The CDR3 coding sequence is TGCGCCAGCATACGGGAGGAGACAGGGGACCTGGGGCGGGCCAATCAGCCCCAGCATTTT.

The V and J genes are TRBV25-1 and TRBJ2-1; 12 bases agree with TRBD2. The CDR3 extends over 16 amino acids. Trimming cost V 4 bases and J 8 bases; bases outside gene matches: 9. CDR1 and CDR2 (germline): MGHDK, SYGVNS. The CDR3 DNA follows: TGTGCCAGCAGTGTTAGGACTAGCGGGGCCTGGGATGAGCAGTTCTTC. Its translation: CASSVRTSGAWDEQFF.

This clone was seen a handful of times. V and J are TRBV19 and TRBJ2-2; TRBD1 is a possible D gene (6 bases). This CDR3 is built from 15 residues. Trimming pared 5 bases from V and 2 bases from J, leaving 12 bases between. Germline assignment: CDR1 LNHDA and CDR2 SQIVND (reference sequence). The CDR3 loop reads CASSPGHVNTGELFF. CDR3 in DNA: TGTGCCAGTAGTCCGGGACACGTTAACACCGGGGAGCTGTTTTTT.

The CDR3 is CASNPREGEQFF. CDR3 nucleotides: TGTGCCAGCAACCCCCGGGAGGGTGAGCAGTTCTTC. The chain combines TRBV6-5 with TRBJ2-1; 8 positions match TRBD2. V dropped 7 bases and J dropped 9; count of bases not matched to a gene: 5. The germline V gene has CDR1 MNHEY and CDR2 SVGAGI. The CDR3 totals 12 residues.

The gene calls are TRBV2 and TRBJ1-5; D is ambiguous. With 5 bases removed from V and 7 bases from J, the gap between germline ends came to 15 bases. Germline CDR1 SNHLY, CDR2 FYNNEI. This CDR3 contains 14 residues. The CDR3 here is CASSTPEGGQPQHF. CDR3 sequence (DNA): TGTGCCAGCAGTACCCCCGAGGGCGGGCAGCCCCAGCATTTT. Together with reference TRBV2 and TRBJ1-5, the CDR3 gives the full variable domain: EPEVTQTPSHQVTQMGQEVILRCVPISNHLYFYWYRQILGQKVEFLVSFYNNEISEKSEIFDDQFSVERPDGSNFTLKIRSTKLEDSAMYFCASSTPEGGQPQHFGDGTRLSIL.

As for this clone: One junction end disagrees with the germline gene, perhaps due to a read error. The chain couples TRBV5-1 to TRBJ1-2; D is ambiguous. This CDR3 spans 13 amino acids. Germline CDR1 is SGHRS and CDR2 is YFSETQ. The CDR3 protein is CASSLGRGYGYTF. The DNA of the CDR3 is TGCGCCAGCAGTTTGGGAAGAGGCTATGGCTACACCTTC.

The chain is built from TRBV28 and TRBJ1-4, with D unclear. Trimming removed 2 bases at V and 7 bases at J, with 11 bases between. This CDR3 has 14 amino acids. Germline CDR1 reads MDHEN; CDR2 reads SYDVKM. This chain's CDR3 is CASSLVTPSEKLFF. The CDR3, as DNA: TGTGCCAGCAGTTTAGTCACACCCAGTGAAAAACTGTTTTTT.

The V and J genes are TRBV19 and TRBJ1-2; D ambiguous. V lost 6 bases to trimming and J lost 4 bases, with 9 bases between them. This CDR3 has 12 amino acids. The germline CDR1 and CDR2 sequences are LNHDA and SQIVND (reference sequence). CDR3 sequence reads: CASSWSGYGYTF. CDR3 in DNA: TGTGCCAGTAGCTGGTCGGGCTATGGCTACACCTTC. Using reference TRBV19 and TRBJ1-2 for the parts outside the CDR3, the full variable domain is DGGITQSPKYLFRKEGQNVTLSCEQNLNHDAMYWYRQDPGQGLRLIYYSQIVNDFQKGDIAEGYSVSREKKESFPLTVTSAQKNPTAFYLCASSWSGYGYTFGSGTRLTVV.

The chain employs TRBV11-2 and TRBJ2-7, with D possibly TRBD1 on 5 matching bases. The length of the CDR3 is 14 residues. V was cut by 0 bases and J by 1 base, with 7 bases left in between. CDR1 and CDR2 from the germline V gene are SGHAT and FQNNGV. The chain's CDR3 is CASSLEGPSYEQYF. DNA of the CDR3: TGTGCCAGCAGCTTAGAGGGGCCGTCCTACGAGCAGTACTTC.

The chain has TRBV6-5 and TRBJ2-7; D is perhaps TRBD1 (6 bases). Germline loops: CDR1 MNHEY, CDR2 SVGAGI. Trimming took 5 bases from V and 3 from J, leaving 14 bases between them. The CDR3 is 14 residues long. Here the CDR3 reads CASSKLTGNYEQYF. In DNA form, the CDR3 reads TGTGCCAGCAGTAAACTGACAGGAAACTACGAGCAGTACTTC.

The rearrangement links TRBV5-6 to TRBJ2-7, with D perhaps matching TRBD2 (6 bases). V lost 2 bases, J lost 5 bases, and 17 bases lay in between. The CDR3 has 15 residues. Germline V gene lookup returns CDR1 SGHDT and CDR2 YYEEEE. CDR3 sequence (DNA): TGTGCCAGCAGCTTCACGGACTATCACTATGACGAGCAGTACTTC. Protein: CASSFTDYHYDEQYF.

V gene TRBV10-3 combines with J gene TRBJ1-5, with D possibly being TRBD1 (6 bases). Trimming removed 2 bases from V and 9 bases from J, with 14 bases in between. Germline V CDR1 and CDR2: ENHRY, SYGVKD. This CDR3 is built from 14 residues. The CDR3: CAISEQGGVRPQHF. In DNA form, the CDR3 reads TGTGCCATCAGTGAGCAAGGGGGGGTAAGGCCCCAGCATTTT.

This sequence joins TRBV5-1 and TRBJ1-1, with D hard to call. This CDR3 has 16 residues. V gave up 0 bases and J gave up 0 bases, with 12 bases separating them. CDR1 is SGHRS and CDR2 is YFSETQ in the germline V gene. The DNA for the CDR3 is TGCGCCAGCAGCTTGGTTTCCGGGAGCATGAACACTGAAGCTTTCTTT. This codes for CASSLVSGSMNTEAFF.

The V call is TRBV7-9, the J call TRBJ1-4; D gene unclear. The CDR3 extends over 12 amino acids. V dropped 3 bases and J dropped 6 bases, with 5 bases sitting between them. Germline lookup yields CDR1 SEHNR and CDR2 FQNEAQ (reference sequence). CDR3 amino acids: CASSLGDEKLFF. The CDR3 DNA reads as TGTGCCAGCAGCTTGGGCGATGAAAAACTGTTTTTT.

V is TRBV12-5 and J is TRBJ2-2, with 10 bases identical to TRBD1. This CDR3 region has 17 residues. Trimming cost V 3 bases and J 4 bases; bases outside gene matches: 8. CDR1 and CDR2 from the germline V gene are LGHNT and FRNRAP. The CDR3 loop is CASGLPRDRGFTGELFF. The CDR3 nucleotides are TGTGCTAGTGGTTTACCCCGGGACAGGGGATTCACCGGGGAGCTGTTTTTT.

The count of this clone is one. The chain recombines TRBV25-1 with TRBJ2-4; D perhaps matches TRBD2 (5 bases). CDR1 is MGHDK, CDR2 SYGVNS, per germline. The CDR3 is 16 residues long. V lost 8 bases to trimming and J lost 3 bases, with 20 bases between them. The CDR3 protein is CASRIASRSCKNIQYF. The CDR3 nucleotides are TGTGCCAGCCGCATAGCTAGCAGGAGTTGCAAAAACATTCAGTACTTC.

This rearrangement joins TRBV28 to TRBJ2-5, with 7 bases lining up with TRBD1. This CDR3 region has 16 residues. Germline trimming cut 5 bases from V and 1 base from J; bases unmatched to any gene: 10. CDR1 is MDHEN, CDR2 SYDVKM, per germline. The CDR3 sequence: CASSLYPTGLQETQYF. The CDR3 coding sequence is TGTGCCAGCAGTCTATACCCGACAGGGCTCCAAGAGACCCAGTACTTC.

The chain has TRBV28 and TRBJ1-3, with 8 bases matching TRBD1. Germline V gene lookup returns CDR1 MDHEN and CDR2 SYDVKM. The CDR3 is 17 residues long. V lost 5 bases, J lost 4 bases, and 13 bases stayed unmatched. CDR3 sequence (DNA): TGTGCCAGCAGTCCTTTCCAGGGGGCCTGGGACGGAAACACCATATATTTT. Its protein is CASSPFQGAWDGNTIYF.

Here the CDR3 reads CASSDPVVSGNTIYF. CDR3 bases: TGTGCCAGCAGTGATCCGGTCGTTTCGGGAAACACCATATATTTT. The chain couples TRBV6-1 to TRBJ1-3; D gene unclear. Trimming cost V 3 bases and J 4 bases, with 13 bases left between them. This CDR3 region has 15 residues. From germline, CDR1 is MNHNS and CDR2 SASEGT.